These 24 T cell receptor beta chains were all obtained from the same sample, sequenced in a study of T cell responses to AZD1222 COVID-19 vaccine (TCRdb year 2021). Library creation used the immunoSEQ multiplex PCR assay. What TCRdb holds here is the immuneACCESS table cut down to in-frame rearrangements. Part of the clones is not present; checked against another copy, under half of the missing clones reflect an unresolved V gene, and the others are unexplained. The table for this sample lists 80,000 or so clones; about nine tenths of them were counted only once. The ten largest clones represent roughly 4.3% of the sample. Interpreted using the paper, the time point label stands for: baseline before first vaccination. The treatment or condition tag for this specimen amounts to: meningococcal conjugate vaccine given as trial control. The sequencing here drew on peripheral blood, taken on day 0 of MenACWY control vaccination. The receptors originated from an adult in good health.

This sequence joins TRBV28 and TRBJ1-5; 7 bases line up with TRBD1. Looked up from germline, CDR1 is MDHEN and CDR2 is SYDVKM. The CDR3 is made up of 14 amino acids. V lost 6 bases and J lost 3; bases outside the gene matches: 5. The CDR3 is CASRGQISNQPQHF. The CDR3 coding sequence is TGTGCCAGCAGGGGACAGATTTCCAATCAGCCCCAGCATTTT.

This chain connects TRBV13 to TRBJ2-7; D is undetermined. V was shortened by 4 bases and J by 1 base, with 5 bases between the two germline ends. CDR3 length: 12 amino acids. Germline assignment: CDR1 PRHDT and CDR2 FYEKMQ (reference sequence). The CDR3 protein is CASSSDSYEQYF. CDR3 DNA: TGTGCCAGCAGCTCGGATTCCTACGAGCAGTACTTC.

This clone was picked up a small number of times. CDR3 protein: CASISGQGAGGYTF. The DNA for the CDR3 is TGTGCCAGTATAAGCGGACAGGGGGCAGGAGGCTACACCTTC. The rearrangement joins TRBV19 to TRBJ1-2; 11 nucleotides align to TRBD1. The CDR3 contains 14 residues. V was clipped by 7 bases and J by 8 bases; unmatched bases: 9. Germline V CDR1 and CDR2: LNHDA, SQIVND (reference sequence).

The CDR3 DNA is TGTGCCAGCAGTGAAGCGGGGACTGGTAGGTACGAGCAGTACTTC. This codes for CASSEAGTGRYEQYF. V is TRBV6-1 and J is TRBJ2-7; D is perhaps TRBD2 (6 bases). V was clipped by 0 bases and J by 4 bases, with 13 bases between them. The CDR3 runs 15 residues. Germline CDR1 is MNHNS and CDR2 is SASEGT.

This clone appeared a few times. This CDR3 reads CATSDFRASGSVYEQFF. CDR3 bases: TGTGCCACCAGTGATTTCCGCGCGAGCGGGAGTGTCTATGAGCAGTTCTTC. The chain has TRBV24-1 and TRBJ2-1, with 8 bases lining up with TRBD2. Germline assignment: CDR1 KGHDR and CDR2 SFDVKD. The CDR3 covers 17 residues. V gave up 1 base and J gave up 8 bases; unmatched junction bases: 12.

CDR3 region: CASSSSDRGKLFF. CDR3 coding DNA: TGTGCCAGCAGCAGCTCGGACAGGGGAAAACTGTTTTTT. This chain uses TRBV11-2 with TRBJ1-4; 9 bases map to TRBD1. Germline V gene lookup returns CDR1 SGHAT and CDR2 FQNNGV. The CDR3 totals 13 residues. Trimming at V came to 5 bases and at J to 10 bases, leaving 5 bases not matched to a gene.

The chain uses TRBV25-1 and TRBJ1-6, with TRBD1 as a possible D gene (6 bases). The V end was cut by 4 bases, the J end by 4 bases, with 14 bases between. CDR1 is MGHDK and CDR2 is SYGVNS in the germline V gene. The CDR3 has 16 amino acids. The CDR3 coding sequence is TGTGCCAGCAGTGCCGCGGGGGGGCCGTATAATTCACCCCTCCACTTT. This sequence encodes CASSAAGGPYNSPLHF.

V is TRBV7-9 and J is TRBJ2-1; D is unclear. Germline lookup yields CDR1 SEHNR and CDR2 FQNEAQ (reference sequence). Trimming pared 3 bases from V and 7 bases from J, leaving 7 bases between. The CDR3 extends over 12 amino acids. In DNA form, the CDR3 reads TGTGCCAGCAGCTTTGGATCTAATGAGCAGTTCTTC. Its translation is CASSFGSNEQFF.

This rearrangement joins TRBV6-5 to TRBJ2-2; D unclear. Trimming stripped 7 bases from V and 1 base from J, with 4 bases between. The CDR3 has 12 residues. Germline CDR1 reads MNHEY; CDR2 reads SVGAGI. CDR3 sequence: CASKGNTGELFF. For the CDR3, the DNA is TGTGCCAGCAAGGGGAACACCGGGGAGCTGTTTTTT.

This clone was observed a single time. This chain uses TRBV28 with TRBJ1-3; maybe TRBD1 (5 bases). CDR3 length: 17 residues. V lost 4 bases and J lost 0, with 16 bases in between. Germline V gives CDR1 MDHEN, CDR2 SYDVKM. Written as DNA, the CDR3 is TGTGCCAGCAGTTCCTGGGGACTCCGAGACTCTGGAAACACCATATATTTT. It yields the protein CASSSWGLRDSGNTIYF.

The chain joins TRBV11-2 to TRBJ1-6; no clear D gene. The CDR3 spans 16 residues. Germline V gene lookup returns CDR1 SGHAT and CDR2 FQNNGV. The V gene lost 1 base and the J gene lost 0 bases, with 7 bases spanning the gap. The CDR3 DNA is TGTGCCAGCAGCTTAGCCTCGAGCTCCTATAATTCACCCCTCCACTTT. It codes for CASSLASSSYNSPLHF.

V gene TRBV19 combines with J gene TRBJ1-1; 12 bases match TRBD1. CDR3 length equals 15 residues. The germline gives CDR1 LNHDA, CDR2 SQIVND (reference sequence). The V gene end was trimmed by 10 bases and the J gene end by 5 bases; junction bases not matched to a gene: 11. The CDR3 loop is CATSSRDRGHTEAFF. The DNA of the CDR3 is TGTGCCACCTCTTCCCGGGACAGGGGGCATACTGAAGCTTTCTTT. Combining the CDR3 with reference TRBV19 and TRBJ1-1 gives the whole variable domain DGGITQSPKYLFRKEGQNVTLSCEQNLNHDAMYWYRQDPGQGLRLIYYSQIVNDFQKGDIAEGYSVSREKKESFPLTVTSAQKNPTAFYLCATSSRDRGHTEAFFGQGTRLTVV.

V usage is TRBV29-1 and J usage is TRBJ2-1; 9 bases fit TRBD2. This CDR3 contains 13 residues. Trimming took 5 bases from V and 7 from J; bases not matched to a gene: 6. CDR1 SQVTM and CDR2 ANQGSEA come from the germline V gene. CDR3 nucleotide sequence: TGCAGCGTTTGGCGGGGGGGTTGGAATGAGCAGTTCTTC. Encoded protein: CSVWRGGWNEQFF.

In its sample, this clone was seen many times. The V gene is TRBV29-1, the J gene TRBJ2-5; no clear D. The CDR3 has 17 amino acids. CDR1 SQVTM and CDR2 ANQGSEA come from the germline V gene. V gave up 2 bases and J gave up 2 bases, with 21 bases separating them. CDR3 sequence reads: CSVEPPTPRAEQETQYF. The DNA of the CDR3 is TGCAGCGTTGAACCCCCCACCCCAAGAGCAGAACAAGAGACCCAGTACTTC.

This clone was counted a single time. The chain links TRBV12-3 or TRBV12-4 to TRBJ2-1; D is undetermined. V was trimmed by 3 bases and J by 8 bases, leaving 8 bases between them. The CDR3 length is 12 residues. This CDR3 is CASSLSGHEQFF. The CDR3 nucleotides read TGTGCCAGCAGTTTGTCCGGTCATGAGCAGTTCTTC.

The CDR3 protein is CASRSGAYEQYF. The CDR3 region has the DNA TGTGCCAGTAGATCGGGGGCCTACGAGCAGTACTTC. The gene calls are TRBV28 and TRBJ2-7; a weak D match, TRBD2 (6 bases). V dropped 9 bases and J dropped 2 bases, with 11 bases sitting between them. From germline, CDR1 is MDHEN and CDR2 SYDVKM. The CDR3 consists of 12 residues.

The chain couples TRBV5-1 to TRBJ1-4, with 8 bases lining up with TRBD1. This CDR3 contains 15 residues. V trimming: 8 bases; J trimming: 7 bases; junction bases outside the gene matches: 13. Germline V CDR1 and CDR2: SGHRS, YFSETQ. The CDR3 coding sequence is TGCGCCAGTACTGACCAGGGGGCGCGGGGTGAAAAACTGTTTTTT. Encoded protein: CASTDQGARGEKLFF.

In this sample, this clone turned up once. V is TRBV4-2 and J is TRBJ2-7; 10 bases match TRBD1. CDR3 length: 15 residues. Germline V CDR1 and CDR2: LGHNA, YNFKEQ. The V gene end was trimmed by 1 base and the J gene end by 5 bases; junction bases not matched to a gene: 5. As DNA, the CDR3 is TGTGCCAGCAGCCAAGCTCCGGGACAGGGGAACGAGCAGTACTTC. Translating it yields CASSQAPGQGNEQYF.

The chain couples TRBV12-3 or TRBV12-4 to TRBJ1-5; D unclear. This CDR3 is 12 amino acids long. Deletions cut 1 base from V and 4 bases from J, with 2 bases between. CDR3 residues: CASSLGNQPQHF. The CDR3 coding sequence is TGTGCCAGCAGTTTAGGTAATCAGCCCCAGCATTTT.

The chain joins TRBV7-2 to TRBJ2-7; no clear D. The CDR3 runs 15 residues. V was trimmed by 2 bases and J by 6 bases, leaving 17 bases between them. Germline V gene sequence: CDR1 SGHTA, CDR2 FQGNSA. The CDR3 sequence is CASSLTENYDGEQYF. DNA for the CDR3: TGTGCCAGCAGCTTAACCGAGAACTACGACGGCGAGCAGTACTTC.

This rearrangement joins TRBV5-1 to TRBJ2-5; 12 nucleotides align to TRBD2. CDR1 SGHRS and CDR2 YFSETQ come from the germline V gene. The V and J ends lost 2 bases and 0 bases, in that order; junction bases with no gene match: 2. This CDR3 region has 16 residues. CDR3 DNA: TGCGCCAGCAGCTTAGGACTAGCGGGACACCAAGAGACCCAGTACTTC. Encoded protein: CASSLGLAGHQETQYF.

By share of the sample, this clone is medium-sized. This chain joins TRBV4-1 and TRBJ2-7, with D perhaps matching TRBD2 (6 bases). The CDR3 consists of 14 residues. CDR1 and CDR2 from the germline V gene are MGHRA and YSYEKL. Trimming removed 1 base from V and 0 bases from J, with 7 bases in between. In nucleotides, the CDR3 is TGCGCCAGCAGCCAAGGGGACTCCTCCTACGAGCAGTACTTC. This codes for CASSQGDSSYEQYF.

This chain links TRBV5-1 with TRBJ1-2, with a tentative D call TRBD1 (5 bases). Germline V lookup: CDR1 SGHRS, CDR2 YFSETQ. V lost 2 bases and J 6 bases, leaving 17 bases between the germline ends. This CDR3 is built from 15 residues. CDR3 bases: TGCGCCAGCAGCTTAAGTCAGGGTGGCGGAGATGGCTACACCTTC. Translating gives CASSLSQGGGDGYTF.

The genes are TRBV15 and TRBJ2-1, with a weak D call TRBD2 (7 bases). V was trimmed by 6 bases and J by 2 bases, leaving 17 bases between them. In germline, CDR1 is LNHNV, CDR2 YYDKDF (reference sequence). The CDR3 extends over 16 amino acids. The CDR3 DNA follows: TGTGCCACCAGAAACCCGGGGGGCTCTACCTACAATGAGCAGTTCTTC. Its protein is CATRNPGGSTYNEQFF.